The 14 T cell receptor beta chains below all came from one sample that was sequenced in a study of CD8 T cells in Susac syndrome. When the RNA was reverse transcribed, random hexamers were used with an input of about 0.5 to 1 ug. MiXCR, run by TCRdb on the immunoSEQ multiplex PCR reads, gives a single entry per CDR3 protein. Here the sample spans roughly 200,000 distinct CDR3 sequences, over 85% being singletons. The sequenced sample consisted of CD4+ T cells from PBMCs. These receptors were taken from a human donor in good health.

This chain links TRBV12-3 or TRBV12-4 with TRBJ2-1, with TRBD2 identical over 8 bases. The CDR3 spans 14 residues. The J segment lost 6 bases and the V segment lost 7 bases, leaving 8 bases of the junction unmatched. CDR3 in DNA: TGTGCCAGCACCGAATCCAGCGGGAGCAATGAGCAGTTCTTC. As protein: CASTESSGSNEQFF.

The chain combines TRBV9 with TRBJ1-2, with D possibly being TRBD1 (5 bases). V was clipped by 4 bases and J by 6 bases, with 13 bases between them. The germline V gene encodes CDR1 SGDLS and CDR2 YYNGEE. CDR3 size: 13 residues. CDR3 protein: CASSPRQSDGYTF. The CDR3 DNA is TGTGCCAGCAGCCCGCGACAGAGTGATGGCTACACCTTC.

This chain connects TRBV27 to TRBJ2-1; maybe TRBD2 (6 bases). The germline CDR1 and CDR2 sequences are MNHEY and SMNVEV (reference sequence). Deletions cut 7 bases from V and 10 bases from J, with 17 bases between. The CDR3 length is 13 residues. Written as DNA, the CDR3 is TGTGCCAGCACTATTTCCTCGGGGGTGGAGCAGTTCTTC. The encoded protein is CASTISSGVEQFF.

The CDR3 sequence: CSARDRAYEQYV. In DNA form, the CDR3 reads TGCAGTGCTCGGGACAGAGCCTACGAGCAGTACGTC. The chain is built from TRBV20-1 and TRBJ2-7, with 7 nucleotides matching TRBD1. The CDR3 extends over 12 amino acids. Germline V lookup: CDR1 DFQATT, CDR2 SNEGSKA (reference sequence). The junction had 3 bases not matched to a gene; V was cut back by 5 bases and J by 2 bases.

The rearrangement joins TRBV30 to TRBJ2-4; D remains ambiguous. The CDR3 has 13 amino acids. In germline, CDR1 is GTSNPN, CDR2 SVGIG (reference sequence). CDR3 bases: TGTGCTTGCTCATTAGGAGAAAAAAACATTCAGTACTTC. Protein product: CACSLGEKNIQYF.

The V call is TRBV27, the J call TRBJ1-5; TRBD1 matches at 7 bases. The junction had 6 bases not matched to a gene; V was cut back by 6 bases and J by 4 bases. The CDR3 spans 14 residues. Germline-derived CDR1 and CDR2 are MNHEY and SMNVEV (reference sequence). The CDR3 sequence: CASREGQMNQPQHF. The CDR3 DNA sequence: TGTGCCAGCAGAGAGGGACAGATGAATCAGCCCCAGCATTTT.

V usage is TRBV12-3 or TRBV12-4 and J usage is TRBJ2-1; 8 nucleotides agree with TRBD1. J was trimmed by 6 bases and V by 5 bases; bases with no gene match: 3. This CDR3 comprises 13 residues. The CDR3 sequence: CASSHGQGNEQFF. For the CDR3, the DNA is TGTGCCAGCAGTCACGGACAGGGCAATGAGCAGTTCTTC.

The gene calls are TRBV6-4 and TRBJ2-1; 9 nucleotides agree with TRBD1. This CDR3 is 12 amino acids long. Per germline, CDR1 MRHNA and CDR2 SNTAGT. V lost 4 bases and J lost 10; bases outside the gene matches: 2. The CDR3 loop is CASSAGTGEQFF. The CDR3 DNA reads TGTGCCAGCAGTGCCGGGACAGGGGAGCAGTTCTTC.

The CDR3 here is CASSQASYEQYF. Here the CDR3 DNA reads TGTGCCAGCAGCCAGGCTTCCTACGAGCAGTACTTC. The chain recombines TRBV3-1 with TRBJ2-7, with D unclear. The ends were cut back, 3 bases at V and 1 base at J, with 4 bases in the middle. Per the germline V gene, CDR1 is LGHDT and CDR2 is YNNKEL (reference sequence). CDR3 length: 12 residues.

This chain joins TRBV29-1 and TRBJ2-1, with D maybe TRBD1 (6 bases). Trimming stripped 8 bases from V and 7 bases from J, with 21 bases between. Germline V gives CDR1 SQVTM, CDR2 ANQGSEA. The CDR3 spans 14 residues. The CDR3 DNA sequence: TGCAGCCTCGATGGGCGTGGACAGCTTAATGAGCAGTTCTTC. Its protein is CSLDGRGQLNEQFF.

The chain carries TRBV5-1 and TRBJ1-1; D remains ambiguous. Trimming removed 5 bases at V and 0 bases at J, with 5 bases between. The CDR3 contains 12 residues. CDR1 SGHRS and CDR2 YFSETQ come from the germline V gene. DNA of the CDR3: TGCGCCAGCAGTTTTATGAACACTGAAGCTTTCTTT. It specifies CASSFMNTEAFF.

The chain links TRBV9 to TRBJ2-3, with TRBD2 matching over 7 bases. Germline V gene data show CDR1 as SGDLS and CDR2 as YYNGEE. CDR3 length: 16 amino acids. V dropped 4 bases and J dropped 0; count of bases not matched to a gene: 8. CDR3 protein: CASSPWEGVSTDTQYF. In nucleotides, the CDR3 is TGTGCCAGCAGCCCCTGGGAGGGAGTGAGCACAGATACGCAGTATTTT.

V gene TRBV6-6 combines with J gene TRBJ2-5; unclear D gene. The V gene's germline CDR1 is MNHNY and CDR2 SVGAGI (reference sequence). The V gene lost 2 bases and the J gene lost 5 bases, with 9 bases spanning the gap. The CDR3 length is 13 residues. The CDR3 loop is CASSYRVPETQYF. The CDR3 nucleotides are TGTGCCAGCAGTTACCGCGTTCCGGAGACCCAGTACTTC.

The chain uses TRBV20-1 and TRBJ2-1; TRBD2 matches 11 bases. The V gene's germline CDR1 is DFQATT and CDR2 SNEGSKA (reference sequence). This CDR3 is 15 amino acids long. V lost 6 bases to trimming and J lost 7 bases; unmatched junction nucleotides: 11. Written as DNA, the CDR3 is TGCAGTGCAGAAGATAGCGGGAGGGCCTCGAATGAGCAGTTCTTC. Translating it yields CSAEDSGRASNEQFF.